This is a list of T cell receptor beta chains from one sample in a study of T cells in localized non-small cell lung cancer. The table came from immunoSEQ multiplex PCR; TCRdb's copy has only in-frame clones and leaves some out. The sample lists over 10,000 clones; 83% were seen once. Specimen: peripheral blood, collected before any cancer treatment. The receptors originated from a male donor at least 60 years old with stage I lung adenocarcinoma. The CDR3 runs from the conserved cysteine through the conserved F or W. A D gene is named only where the DNA matches it firmly. Clone sizes are given selectively: once, few, many, or a class where the clone is expanded.

clone size | J gene | D gene | V gene | CDR3 DNA | CDR3 protein
. | TRBJ1-1 | . | TRBV7-9 | TGTGCCAGCAGCACCCGTGACAGGTCCCCTCTATTT | CASSTRDRSPLF
few | TRBJ1-1 | . | TRBV13 | TGTGCCAGTAACTCATTGAACACTGAAGCTTTCTTT | CASNSLNTEAFF
. | TRBJ2-3 | . | TRBV21-1 | TGTGCCAGCACCCAGACAGGACCCCTCTTCTACGGGACCGTTAGAGCAGGCACAGATACGCAGTATTTT | CASTQTGPLFYGTVRAGTDTQYF
. | TRBJ2-1 | TRBD2 | TRBV10-3 | TGTGCCATCAGCGACCTAGCGGGCAATGAGCAGTTCTTC | CAISDLAGNEQFF
. | TRBJ2-7 | TRBD1 | TRBV25-1 | TGTGCCAGCAGTGGGACAGGACTTAACTACGAGCAGTACTTC | CASSGTGLNYEQYF
. | TRBJ1-4 | TRBD1 | TRBV7-8 | TGTGCCAGCAGCTCCGGACAGGGTAATGAAAAACTGTTTTTT | CASSSGQGNEKLFF
. | TRBJ2-2 | . | TRBV6-1 | TGTGCCAGCAGTGGGTTTTACACCGGGGAGCTGTTTTTT | CASSGFYTGELFF
. | TRBJ2-5 | TRBD2 | TRBV5-1 | TGCGCCAGCAGCTTTAGCGGGAGCATCGGAGAGACCCAGTACTTC | CASSFSGSIGETQYF
. | TRBJ2-1 | . | TRBV27 | TGTGCCAGCAGTTTGTTAGGGGAAGGGATGAATGAGCAGTTCTTC | CASSLLGEGMNEQFF
. | TRBJ1-2 | . | TRBV5-1 | TGCGCCAGCAGCTTGGAGGGGTCGGGCGCCAATGGCTACACCTTC | CASSLEGSGANGYTF
. | TRBJ2-1 | . | TRBV6-1 | TGTGCCAGCAGTGAAGCGTTAAGCGGACCATACAATGAGCAGCTCTTC | CASSEALSGPYNEQLF
once | TRBJ1-2 | . | TRBV5-4 | TGTGCCAGCAGCACCACAGGGAAATATGGCTACACCTTC | CASSTTGKYGYTF
. | TRBJ2-1 | TRBD2 | TRBV27 | TGTGCCAGCAGTTTACGGTTCGTAGCGGGATCGAATCCCTCCTACAATGAGCAGTTCTTC | CASSLRFVAGSNPSYNEQFF
. | TRBJ2-1 | TRBD1 | TRBV11-1 | TGTGCCAGCTTGGGAGCAGGGGGCAATGAGCAGTTCTTC | CASLGAGGNEQFF
. | TRBJ2-3 | TRBD2 | TRBV10-2 | TGCGCCAGCAGTGTCCCGGGACTAGCGGGAGCCCCACGCCCTACAGATACGCAGTATTTT | CASSVPGLAGAPRPTDTQYF
few | TRBJ2-3 | . | TRBV5-1 | TGCGCCAGCAGCCTCCAGGGTTCCACGCAGTATTTT | CASSLQGSTQYF
. | TRBJ2-2 | TRBD2 | TRBV4-2 | TGTGCCAGCAGCCAAGATAGCGGGAAGGACACCGGGGAGCTGTTTTTT | CASSQDSGKDTGELFF
. | TRBJ1-2 | . | TRBV5-5 | TGTGCCAGCAGCTTGCGGACGTCAGGCTACACCTTC | CASSLRTSGYTF
. | TRBJ1-2 | . | TRBV7-4 | TGTGCCAGCAGCTTCAGAACAGCTCGAAAGACCTATGGCTACACCTTC | CASSFRTARKTYGYTF
. | TRBJ2-1 | . | TRBV28 | TGTGCCAGCAGTTTAAGGACTACCGAGCAGTTCTTC | CASSLRTTEQFF
. | TRBJ2-7 | TRBD2 | TRBV11-2 | TGTGCCAGCCTTGGACTAGCGGGAGAACAAAGCTCCTACGAGCAGTACTTC | CASLGLAGEQSSYEQYF
. | TRBJ1-1 | . | TRBV5-1 | TGCGCCAGCAGCCTGACGGTTCCTCATGAAGCTTTCTTT | CASSLTVPHEAFF
once | TRBJ2-1 | . | TRBV27 | TGTGCCAGCAGGAAGGCTGATCGCGATGAGCAGTTCTTC | CASRKADRDEQFF
. | TRBJ1-2 | . | TRBV7-2 | TGTGCCAGCAGCCTGCCCAATCCAAGCAGCAGTGGGGGCTACACCTTC | CASSLPNPSSSGGYTF
. | TRBJ2-3 | TRBD2 | TRBV28 | TGTGCCAGCAGTTCCTCATCTAGCGGGAGGAGGGATACGCAGTATTTT | CASSSSSSGRRDTQYF
. | TRBJ2-3 | . | TRBV19 | TGTGCCAGTAGTATAGACTGGGACCTTGTGGATACGCAGTATTTT | CASSIDWDLVDTQYF
. | TRBJ1-4 | TRBD1 | TRBV28 | TGTGCCAGCAGTTCTCCGGGACAGGGAGAAGAAAAACTGTTTTTT | CASSSPGQGEEKLFF
. | TRBJ2-3 | . | TRBV5-1 | TGCGCCAGCAGCTTGGGAGAATTAGCGACCACAGATACGCAGTATTTT | CASSLGELATTDTQYF
. | TRBJ2-1 | TRBD1 | TRBV28 | TGTGCCAACGCCCCGGGACAGGGGTGGAATGAGCAGTTCTTC | CANAPGQGWNEQFF
. | TRBJ2-1 | TRBD2 | TRBV29-1 | TGCAGCGGCCTTTGGGTAGCGGGGTACAATGAGCAGTTCTTC | CSGLWVAGYNEQFF
. | TRBJ2-2 | . | TRBV6-1 | TGTGCCATAAGACAGGCCGAAGCACCCGGGGGGGAGCTGTTTTTT | CAIRQAEAPGGELFF